The 11 T cell receptor delta chains listed next were all sequenced from one sample in a study of gamma-delta T cells after stem cell transplantation. TCRdb reprocessed the RT-PCR reads using CATT. The repertoire holds some 12,000 delta-chain clones, roughly 1.3% seen once, with approximately 10% in the top ten. The sequenced sample was gamma-delta T cells. The receptors were sampled from a human donor. It is not recorded whose cells these are; they may come from a transplant donor.

The genes are TRDV2 and TRDJ1; 13 bases fit TRDD3. With V trimmed by 3 bases and J by 4 bases, 10 bases remained unmatched. Germline V CDR1 and CDR2: GEAIGNYY, EKD. The CDR3 runs 17 residues. CDR3 nucleotides: TGTGCCTGTGACTCTATACTGGGGGATACGCGGGACGATAAACTCATCTTT. Translated: CACDSILGDTRDDKLIF.

About this clone: Possible read error: a much larger clone is one base away. This CDR3 is also generated by other DNA sequences in the sample. V and J are TRDV2 and TRDJ3, with 11 bases fitting TRDD3. The junction had 16 bases not matched to a gene; V was cut back by 1 base and J by 12 bases. CDR3 length: 19 amino acids. The V gene's germline CDR1 is GEAIGNYY and CDR2 EKD. CDR3 sequence: CACDTGELGDTRKIRQMFF. The DNA of the CDR3 is TGTGCCTGTGACACTGGCGAGCTGGGGGATACACGGAAAATCCGACAGATGTTTTTC.

This clone came up many times. The rearrangement joins TRDV2 to TRDJ1; tentative D call: TRDD3 (6 bases). V was trimmed by 4 bases and J by 1 base, leaving 15 bases between them. Germline V gene data show CDR1 as GEAIGNYY and CDR2 as EKD. The CDR3 contains 15 residues. This CDR3 reads CACDKLGTFTDKLIF. Written as DNA, the CDR3 is TGTGCCTGTGATAAGCTGGGGACTTTCACCGATAAACTCATCTTT.

To note about this clone: The mismatch at residue 7 between this DNA's translation and the TCRdb protein of a much larger clone likely reflects a read error; the protein shown is translated from the DNA. This sequence joins TRDV2 and TRDJ1, with unresolved D. The V end was cut by 0 bases, the J end by 5 bases, with 15 bases between. CDR3 length: 15 residues. Germline CDR1 and CDR2: GEAIGNYY and EKD. The DNA of the CDR3 is TGTGCCTGTGACACCGCTGAGGATTCTAGGGATAAACTCATCTTT. Residues: CACDTAEDSRDKLIF.

This clone was picked up a small number of times. CDR3 protein: CACDTVATGGHTDKLIF. CDR3 nucleotide sequence: TGTGCCTGTGACACCGTGGCCACTGGGGGACACACCGATAAACTCATCTTT. The V and J genes are TRDV2 and TRDJ1, with 9 bases aligning to TRDD3. V lost 0 bases to trimming and J lost 0 bases; unmatched junction nucleotides: 7. Germline V gene data show CDR1 as GEAIGNYY and CDR2 as EKD. The length of the CDR3 is 17 residues.

Details on this clone: TCRdb's listed protein matches a much larger clone and diverges from this DNA's translation at residue 12, likely through a read error; the protein shown comes from the DNA. In DNA form, the CDR3 reads TGTGCCTGTGACACTCTACTGGGGGATACGCCCTCGAACACCGATAAACTCATCTTT. This gives the protein CACDTLLGDTPSNTDKLIF. The J gene is TRDJ1, the V gene TRDV2; 13 nucleotides align to TRDD3. Germline CDR1 is GEAIGNYY and CDR2 is EKD. The junction had 10 bases not matched to a gene; V was cut back by 1 base and J by 0 bases. The CDR3 has 19 amino acids.

A note on this clone: This likely traces to a read error, being one base from a far larger clone. Additional DNA sequences in this sample encode the identical CDR3. V gene TRDV2 combines with J gene TRDJ1; D is perhaps TRDD2 (5 bases). The CDR3 extends over 15 amino acids. Looked up from germline, CDR1 is GEAIGNYY and CDR2 is EKD. The CDR3 region is CACDTLLPEADKLIF. DNA of the CDR3: TGTGCCTGCGACACTCTACTTCCGGAAGCCGATAAACTCATCTTT.

This clone has more than one count but fewer than ten. A read error may account for a junction end that differs from germline. Different DNA sequences within this sample yield the same CDR3. The chain couples TRDV2 to TRDJ1; 12 bases map to TRDD3. CDR1 and CDR2 (germline): GEAIGNYY, EKD. The CDR3 runs to 19 residues. In nucleotides, the CDR3 is TGTGCCTGCGACACGGTCGCCCGTACTGGGGGATACAGCACCGATAAACTCATCTTT. It specifies CACDTVARTGGYSTDKLIF.

A few counts support this clone. A far larger clone is one base from this, pointing to a likely read error. The gene calls are TRDV2 and TRDJ1, with 11 bases lining up with TRDD3. This CDR3 comprises 15 residues. Germline CDR1 and CDR2: GEAIGNYY and EKD. V gave up 5 bases and J gave up 4 bases; unmatched junction bases: 8. CDR3 DNA: TGTGCCTGTGGCACAATGGGGGATACGAACGATAAACTCATCTTT. Protein: CACGTMGDTNDKLIF.

This clone turned up a few times. Since a far larger clone is one base different, this is likely a read error. At the DNA level, this CDR3 is encoded by other sequences in the same sample as well. This chain links TRDV2 with TRDJ1, with D perhaps matching TRDD3 (5 bases). The CDR3 has 15 residues. Per the germline V gene, CDR1 is GEAIGNYY and CDR2 is EKD. Here the CDR3 DNA reads TGTGCCTGTGACCCTCTGGGCGGGTACACTGATAAACTCATCTTT. Protein sequence: CACDPLGGYTDKLIF.

This sequence joins TRDV2 and TRDJ1; 12 bases match TRDD3. Trimming took 1 base from V and 3 from J; bases not matched to a gene: 38. Germline-derived CDR1 and CDR2 are GEAIGNYY and EKD. This CDR3 is built from 27 residues. The chain's CDR3 is CACDTLKSPPEGVLGDTRPGVADKLIF. As DNA, the CDR3 is TGTGCCTGTGACACGTTGAAGTCACCTCCCGAGGGGGTACTGGGGGATACAAGGCCAGGTGTGGCCGATAAACTCATCTTT.